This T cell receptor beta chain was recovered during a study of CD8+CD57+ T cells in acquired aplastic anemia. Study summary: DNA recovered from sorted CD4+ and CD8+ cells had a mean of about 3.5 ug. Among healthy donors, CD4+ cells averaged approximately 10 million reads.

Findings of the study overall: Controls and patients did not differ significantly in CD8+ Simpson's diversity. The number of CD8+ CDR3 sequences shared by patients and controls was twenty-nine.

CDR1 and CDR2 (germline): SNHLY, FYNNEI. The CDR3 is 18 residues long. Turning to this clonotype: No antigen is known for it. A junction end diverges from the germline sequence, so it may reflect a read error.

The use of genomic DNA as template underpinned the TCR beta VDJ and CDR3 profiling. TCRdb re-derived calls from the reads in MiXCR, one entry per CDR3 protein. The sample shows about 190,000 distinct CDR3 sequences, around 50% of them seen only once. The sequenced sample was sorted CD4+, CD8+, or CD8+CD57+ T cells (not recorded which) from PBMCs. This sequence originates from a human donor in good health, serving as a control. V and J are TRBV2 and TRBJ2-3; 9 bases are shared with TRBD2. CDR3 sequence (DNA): TGCGCCAGCAGCCAAGAAGCTGTAGCGGGGGACCTCACAGATACGCAGTATTTT. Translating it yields CASSQEAVAGDLTDTQYF.